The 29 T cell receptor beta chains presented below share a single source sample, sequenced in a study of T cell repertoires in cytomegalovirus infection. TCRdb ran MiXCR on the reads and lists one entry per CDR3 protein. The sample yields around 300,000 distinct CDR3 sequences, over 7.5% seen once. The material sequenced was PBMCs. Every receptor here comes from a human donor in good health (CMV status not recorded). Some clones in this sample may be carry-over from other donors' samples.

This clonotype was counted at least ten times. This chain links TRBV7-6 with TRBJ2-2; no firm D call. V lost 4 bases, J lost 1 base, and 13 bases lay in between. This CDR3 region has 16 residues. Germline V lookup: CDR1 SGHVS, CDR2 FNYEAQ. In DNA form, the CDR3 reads TGTGCCAGCAGCTGGGAATCTCCCCAGAACACCGGGGAGCTGTTTTTT. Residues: CASSWESPQNTGELFF.

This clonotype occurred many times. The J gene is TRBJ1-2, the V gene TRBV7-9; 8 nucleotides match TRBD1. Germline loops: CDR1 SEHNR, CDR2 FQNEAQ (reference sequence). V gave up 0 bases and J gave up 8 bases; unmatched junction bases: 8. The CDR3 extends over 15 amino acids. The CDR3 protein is CASSLADRESSGYTF. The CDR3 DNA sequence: TGTGCCAGCAGCTTAGCGGACAGGGAATCGAGCGGCTACACCTTC.

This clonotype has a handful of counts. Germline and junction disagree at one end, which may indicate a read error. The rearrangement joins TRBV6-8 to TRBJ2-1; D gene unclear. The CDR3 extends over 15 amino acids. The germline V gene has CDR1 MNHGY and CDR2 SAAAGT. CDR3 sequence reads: CASSSGRLSYSEQFF. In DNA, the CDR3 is TGTGCCAGCAGCTCGGGCCGCCTAAGTTACAGTGAGCAGTTCTTC.

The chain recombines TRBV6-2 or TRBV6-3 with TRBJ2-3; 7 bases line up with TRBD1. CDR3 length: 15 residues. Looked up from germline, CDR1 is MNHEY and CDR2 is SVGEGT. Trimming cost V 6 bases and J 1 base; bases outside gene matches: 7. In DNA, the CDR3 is TGTGCCAGCAGACCTTACAGGGGTGGCACAGATACGCAGTATTTT. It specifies CASRPYRGGTDTQYF.

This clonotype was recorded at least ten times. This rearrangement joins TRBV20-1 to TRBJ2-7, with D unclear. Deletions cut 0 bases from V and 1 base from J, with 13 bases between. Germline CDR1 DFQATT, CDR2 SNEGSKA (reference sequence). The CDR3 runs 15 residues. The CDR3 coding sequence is TGCAGTGCTAGAGATTCCGGCGGCAATTCCTACGAGCAGTACTTC. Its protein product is CSARDSGGNSYEQYF.

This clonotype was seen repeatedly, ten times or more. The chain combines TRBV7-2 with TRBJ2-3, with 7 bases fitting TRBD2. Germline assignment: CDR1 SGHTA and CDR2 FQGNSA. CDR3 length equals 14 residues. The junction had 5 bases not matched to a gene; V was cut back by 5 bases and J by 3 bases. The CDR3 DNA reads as TGTGCCAGCAGCAGAGGACTAGTTACAGATACGCAGTATTTT. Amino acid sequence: CASSRGLVTDTQYF.

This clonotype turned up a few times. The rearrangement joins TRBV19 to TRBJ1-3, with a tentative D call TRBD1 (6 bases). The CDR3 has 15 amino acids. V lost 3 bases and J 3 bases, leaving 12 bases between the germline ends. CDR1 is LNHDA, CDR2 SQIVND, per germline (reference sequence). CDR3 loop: CASSMGGSFGNTIYF. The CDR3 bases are TGTGCCAGTAGTATGGGGGGCAGTTTTGGAAACACCATATATTTT.

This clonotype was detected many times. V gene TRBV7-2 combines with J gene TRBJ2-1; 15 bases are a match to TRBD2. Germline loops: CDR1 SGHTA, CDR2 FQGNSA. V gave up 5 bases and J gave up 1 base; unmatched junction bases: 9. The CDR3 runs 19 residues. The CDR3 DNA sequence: TGTGCCAGCAGCCGAGCTGGACTAGCGGGGGGGAGGTCCTACAATGAGCAGTTCTTC. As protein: CASSRAGLAGGRSYNEQFF.

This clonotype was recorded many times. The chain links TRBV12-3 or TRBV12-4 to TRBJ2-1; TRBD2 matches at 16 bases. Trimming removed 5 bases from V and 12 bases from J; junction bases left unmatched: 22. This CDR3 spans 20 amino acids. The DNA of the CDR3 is TGTGCCAGCAGTAAAGTTAGGACAGCGTTGGGACTAGCGGGAGGGCAGGGGCAGTTCTTC. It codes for CASSKVRTALGLAGGQGQFF.

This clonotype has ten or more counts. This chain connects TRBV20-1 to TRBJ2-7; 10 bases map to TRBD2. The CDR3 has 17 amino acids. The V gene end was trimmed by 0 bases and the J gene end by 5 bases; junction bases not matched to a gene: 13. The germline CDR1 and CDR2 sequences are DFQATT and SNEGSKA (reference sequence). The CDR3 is CSARDGGSGGEAHEQYF. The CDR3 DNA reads TGCAGTGCTAGAGATGGGGGGAGCGGGGGGGAAGCCCACGAGCAGTACTTC.

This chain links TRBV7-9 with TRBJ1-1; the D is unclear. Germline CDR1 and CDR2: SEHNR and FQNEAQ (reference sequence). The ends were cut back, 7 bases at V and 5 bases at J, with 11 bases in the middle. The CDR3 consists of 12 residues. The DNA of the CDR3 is TGTGCCAGCACCAAAAGAGGGACTGAAGCTTTCTTT. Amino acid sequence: CASTKRGTEAFF.

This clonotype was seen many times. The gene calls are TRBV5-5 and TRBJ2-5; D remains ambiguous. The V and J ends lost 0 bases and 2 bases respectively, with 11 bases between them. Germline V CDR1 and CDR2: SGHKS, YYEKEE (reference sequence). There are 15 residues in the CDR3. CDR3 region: CASSLAYRLQETQYF. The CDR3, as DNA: TGTGCCAGCAGCTTGGCTTACAGATTACAAGAGACCCAGTACTTC.

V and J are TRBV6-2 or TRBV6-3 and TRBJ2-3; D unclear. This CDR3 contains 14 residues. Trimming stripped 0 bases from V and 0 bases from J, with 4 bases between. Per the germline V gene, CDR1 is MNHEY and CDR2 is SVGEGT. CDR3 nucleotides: TGTGCCAGCAGTTACTCGGCTAGCACAGATACGCAGTATTTT. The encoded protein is CASSYSASTDTQYF.

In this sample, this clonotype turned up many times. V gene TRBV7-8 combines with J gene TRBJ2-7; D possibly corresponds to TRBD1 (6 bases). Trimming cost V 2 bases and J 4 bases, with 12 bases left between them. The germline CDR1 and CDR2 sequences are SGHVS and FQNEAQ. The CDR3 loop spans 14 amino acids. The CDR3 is CASSLPGTLYEQYF. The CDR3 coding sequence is TGTGCCAGCAGCTTACCTGGGACACTTTACGAGCAGTACTTC. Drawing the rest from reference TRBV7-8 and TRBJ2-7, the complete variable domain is GAGVSQSPRYKVAKRGQDVALRCDPISGHVSLFWYQQALGQGPEFLTYFQNEAQLDKSGLPSDRFFAERPEGSVSTLKIQRTQQEDSAVYLCASSLPGTLYEQYFGPGTRLTVT.

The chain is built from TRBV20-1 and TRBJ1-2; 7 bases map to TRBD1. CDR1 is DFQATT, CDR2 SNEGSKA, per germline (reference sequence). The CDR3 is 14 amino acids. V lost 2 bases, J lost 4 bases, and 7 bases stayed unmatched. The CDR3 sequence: CSARFPRGVYGYTF. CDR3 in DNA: TGCAGTGCTAGATTTCCCAGGGGGGTCTATGGCTACACCTTC.

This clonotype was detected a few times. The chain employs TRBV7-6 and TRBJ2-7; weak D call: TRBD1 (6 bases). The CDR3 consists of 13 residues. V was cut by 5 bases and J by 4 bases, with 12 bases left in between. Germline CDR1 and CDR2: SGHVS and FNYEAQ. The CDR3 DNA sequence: TGTGCCAGCAGCCCAGGGGATGGGTACGAGCAGTACTTC. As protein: CASSPGDGYEQYF.

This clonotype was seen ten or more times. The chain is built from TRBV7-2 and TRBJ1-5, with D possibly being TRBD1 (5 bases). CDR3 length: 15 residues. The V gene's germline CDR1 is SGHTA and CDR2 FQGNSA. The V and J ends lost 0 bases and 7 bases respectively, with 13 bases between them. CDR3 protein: CASSLAGQGGQPQHF. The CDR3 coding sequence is TGTGCCAGCAGCTTAGCTGGGCAGGGAGGGCAGCCCCAGCATTTT.

The chain's CDR3 is CASSDGGGLGQPQHF. The CDR3 DNA follows: TGTGCCAGCAGTGACGGAGGGGGGCTTGGGCAGCCCCAGCATTTT. The chain links TRBV27 to TRBJ1-5, with D perhaps TRBD1 (6 bases). Trimming cost V 5 bases and J 7 bases, with 18 bases left between them. The germline V gene encodes CDR1 MNHEY and CDR2 SMNVEV (reference sequence). The CDR3 runs to 15 residues.

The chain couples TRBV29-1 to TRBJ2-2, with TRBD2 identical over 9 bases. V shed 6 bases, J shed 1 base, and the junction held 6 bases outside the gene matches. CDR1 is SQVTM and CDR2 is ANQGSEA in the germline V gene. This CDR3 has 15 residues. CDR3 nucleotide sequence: TGCAGCGTGCACCTAGCGGGAAAGAACACCGGGGAGCTGTTTTTT. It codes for CSVHLAGKNTGELFF.

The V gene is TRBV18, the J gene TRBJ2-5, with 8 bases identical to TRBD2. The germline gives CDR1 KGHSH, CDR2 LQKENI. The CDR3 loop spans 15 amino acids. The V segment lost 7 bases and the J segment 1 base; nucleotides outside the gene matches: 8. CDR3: CASFGSLAAQETQYF. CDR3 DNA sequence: TGTGCCAGCTTCGGTTCACTAGCGGCCCAAGAGACCCAGTACTTC.

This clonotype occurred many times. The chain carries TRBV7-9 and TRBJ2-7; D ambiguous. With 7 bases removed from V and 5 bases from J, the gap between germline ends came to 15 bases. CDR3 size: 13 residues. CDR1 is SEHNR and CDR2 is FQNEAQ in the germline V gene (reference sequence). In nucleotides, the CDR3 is TGTGCCAGCACCAATCCGGGCATGGACGAGCAGTACTTC. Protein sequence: CASTNPGMDEQYF. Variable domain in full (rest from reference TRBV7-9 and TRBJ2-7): DTGVSQNPRHKITKRGQNVTFRCDPISEHNRLYWYRQTLGQGPEFLTYFQNEAQLEKSRLLSDRFSAERPKGSFSTLEIQRTEQGDSAMYLCASTNPGMDEQYFGPGTRLTVT.

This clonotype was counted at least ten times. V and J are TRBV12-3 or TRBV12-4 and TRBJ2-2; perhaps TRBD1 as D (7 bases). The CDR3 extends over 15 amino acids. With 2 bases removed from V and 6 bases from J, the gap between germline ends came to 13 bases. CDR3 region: CASSLQGGRAGELFF. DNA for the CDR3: TGTGCCAGCAGTTTACAGGGGGGTCGCGCCGGGGAGCTGTTTTTT.

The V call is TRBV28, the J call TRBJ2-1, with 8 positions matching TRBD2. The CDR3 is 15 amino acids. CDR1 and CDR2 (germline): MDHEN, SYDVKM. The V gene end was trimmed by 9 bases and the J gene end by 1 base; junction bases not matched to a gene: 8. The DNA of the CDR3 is TGTGCCAGTCTCCACGGACTAGCTTCCTACAATGAGCAGTTCTTC. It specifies CASLHGLASYNEQFF.

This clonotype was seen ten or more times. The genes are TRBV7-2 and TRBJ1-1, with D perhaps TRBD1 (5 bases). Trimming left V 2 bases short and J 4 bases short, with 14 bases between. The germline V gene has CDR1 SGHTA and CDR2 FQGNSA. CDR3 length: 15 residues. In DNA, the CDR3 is TGTGCCAGCAGCTTACACGGGAGGGGCGTCACTGAAGCTTTCTTT. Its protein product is CASSLHGRGVTEAFF. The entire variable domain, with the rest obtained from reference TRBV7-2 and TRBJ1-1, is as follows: GAGVSQSPSNKVTEKGKDVELRCDPISGHTALYWYRQSLGQGLEFLIYFQGNSAPDKSGLPSDRFSAERTGGSVSTLTIQRTQQEDSAVYLCASSLHGRGVTEAFFGQGTRLTVV.

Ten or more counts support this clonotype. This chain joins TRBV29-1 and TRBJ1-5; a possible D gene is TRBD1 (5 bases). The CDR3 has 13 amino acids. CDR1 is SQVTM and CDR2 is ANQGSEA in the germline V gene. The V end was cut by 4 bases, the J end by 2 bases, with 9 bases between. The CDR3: CSVGQGGNQPQHF. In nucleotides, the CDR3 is TGCAGCGTTGGCCAGGGCGGCAATCAGCCCCAGCATTTT.

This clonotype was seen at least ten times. This CDR3 reads CSAPGQGSEKLFF. The CDR3 DNA reads as TGCAGTGCCCCGGGACAGGGATCTGAAAAACTGTTTTTT. The V and J genes are TRBV20-1 and TRBJ1-4; 9 bases line up with TRBD1. CDR1 and CDR2 (germline): DFQATT, SNEGSKA (reference sequence). J was trimmed by 7 bases and V by 6 bases; bases with no gene match: 6. The CDR3 has 13 amino acids.

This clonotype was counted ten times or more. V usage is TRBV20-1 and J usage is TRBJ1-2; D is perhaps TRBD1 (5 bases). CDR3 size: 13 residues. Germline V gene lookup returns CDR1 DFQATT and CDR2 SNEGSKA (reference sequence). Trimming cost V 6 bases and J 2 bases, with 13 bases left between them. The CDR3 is CSAGPRTNYGYTF. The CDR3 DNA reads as TGCAGTGCCGGACCCCGGACAAACTATGGCTACACCTTC.

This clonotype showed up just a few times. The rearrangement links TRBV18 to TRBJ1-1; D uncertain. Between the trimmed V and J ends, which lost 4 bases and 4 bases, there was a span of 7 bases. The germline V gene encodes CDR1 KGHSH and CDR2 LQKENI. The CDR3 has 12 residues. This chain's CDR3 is CASSQSGTEAFF. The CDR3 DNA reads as TGTGCCAGCTCACAAAGTGGCACTGAAGCTTTCTTT.

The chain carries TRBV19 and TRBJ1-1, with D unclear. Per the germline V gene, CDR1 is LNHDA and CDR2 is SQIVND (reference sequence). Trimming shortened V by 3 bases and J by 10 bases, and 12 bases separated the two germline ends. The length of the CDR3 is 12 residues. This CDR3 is CASSISGKGAFF. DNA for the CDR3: TGTGCCAGTAGTATCTCCGGGAAAGGAGCTTTCTTT.